These 2 T cell receptor beta chains share one sample of origin, sequenced in a study of T-cell memory formation after mild COVID-19 (dated by TCRdb to the early 2020s). Library construction relied on 5' RACE. The sequencing machine was an Illumina NovaSeq 6000. In-frame beta chains were kept once TCRdb had trimmed the public reads at Q25 with fastp and called clones with MiXCR. Each CDR3 protein appears once, grouped with its most common genes and DNA. The sample contains roughly 580,000 distinct CDR3 sequences, more than 15% of them found a single time. Approximately 12% of the sample rests with the top ten. The sequencing input was PBMCs or a T cell subset sorted from them (not recorded which). All receptors derive from an adult woman who had mild COVID-19 (a few samples of this study predate the infection). The sample titles of this study are shuffled in the database, so cell type and time point are left out; the donor was told from shared clones.

This clonotype was seen only a few times. This chain uses TRBV12-3 or TRBV12-4 with TRBJ1-1; 7 nucleotides agree with TRBD1. The V segment lost 2 bases and the J segment 0 bases; nucleotides outside the gene matches: 6. The CDR3 has 16 amino acids. CDR3 residues: CASSLLGQNLNTEAFF. The CDR3 DNA follows: TGTGCCAGCAGTTTATTGGGACAGAACTTGAACACTGAAGCTTTCTTT.

In its sample, this clonotype was seen a few times. V usage is TRBV5-5 and J usage is TRBJ2-1; 12 nucleotides agree with TRBD1. The CDR3 runs 14 residues. Germline values: CDR1 SGHKS, CDR2 YYEKEE (reference sequence). Germline trimming cut 3 bases from V and 8 bases from J; bases unmatched to any gene: 3. CDR3 in amino acids: CASSYGTGGDEQFF. As DNA, the CDR3 is TGTGCCAGCAGCTACGGGACAGGGGGCGATGAGCAGTTCTTC.